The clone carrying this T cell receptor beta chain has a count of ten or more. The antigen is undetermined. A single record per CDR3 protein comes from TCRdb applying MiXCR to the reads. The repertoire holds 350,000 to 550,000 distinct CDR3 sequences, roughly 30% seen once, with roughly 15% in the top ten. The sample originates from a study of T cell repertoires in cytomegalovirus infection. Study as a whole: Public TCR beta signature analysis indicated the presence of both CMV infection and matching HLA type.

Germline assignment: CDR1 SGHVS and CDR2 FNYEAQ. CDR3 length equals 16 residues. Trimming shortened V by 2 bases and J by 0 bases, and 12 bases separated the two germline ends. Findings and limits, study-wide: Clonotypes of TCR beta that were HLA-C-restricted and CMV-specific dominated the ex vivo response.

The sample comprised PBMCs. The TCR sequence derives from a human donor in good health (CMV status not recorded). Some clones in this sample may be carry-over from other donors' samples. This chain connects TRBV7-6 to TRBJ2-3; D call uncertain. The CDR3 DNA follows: TGTGCCAGCAGCTTACGACCGCTCACTAGCACAGATACGCAGTATTTT. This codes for CASSLRPLTSTDTQYF.